This is a list of T cell receptor beta chains from one sample in a study of cytomegalovirus exposure and HLA in healthy donors. The method was immunoSEQ multiplex PCR; TCRdb's version includes in-frame clones alone and lacks a portion of them. This table has roughly 120,000 clones, about 81% appearing once. Source material: PBMCs. The receptors stem from a young woman in good health and CMV-seronegative. Both conserved end residues are part of each CDR3. D genes are given only for firm matches. Not every row has a clone size; where given, it reads once, few, many or a size class.

d_gene: NA
j_gene: TRBJ2-3
v_gene: TRBV13
abundance: NA
CDR3aa: CASSFFGAEPSTDTQYF

d_gene: TRBD1
j_gene: TRBJ2-1
v_gene: TRBV6-6
abundance: NA
CDR3aa: CASSPQDRVPNEQFF

d_gene: TRBD1
j_gene: TRBJ1-4
v_gene: TRBV4-1
abundance: few
CDR3aa: CASSGPGQGGEKLFF

d_gene: TRBD2
j_gene: TRBJ2-1
v_gene: TRBV4-2
abundance: NA
CDR3aa: CASSQDLGSGIRNEQFF

d_gene: NA
j_gene: TRBJ2-1
v_gene: TRBV4-2
abundance: NA
CDR3aa: CASSQLPGQFYNEQFF

d_gene: TRBD1
j_gene: TRBJ2-3
v_gene: TRBV5-6
abundance: once
CDR3aa: CASSVGQGADTQYF

d_gene: NA
j_gene: TRBJ2-7
v_gene: TRBV21-1
abundance: NA
CDR3aa: CASRQGTSAYEQYF

d_gene: NA
j_gene: TRBJ2-7
v_gene: TRBV5-4
abundance: NA
CDR3aa: CASSSRGSNEQYF

d_gene: TRBD2
j_gene: TRBJ2-5
v_gene: TRBV6-1
abundance: once
CDR3aa: CASSKDLAGVATQYF

d_gene: NA
j_gene: TRBJ1-1
v_gene: TRBV5-1
abundance: once
CDR3aa: CASSLGPGQITEAFF

d_gene: NA
j_gene: TRBJ2-7
v_gene: TRBV7-3
abundance: once
CDR3aa: CASSLTGGGSYEQYF

d_gene: NA
j_gene: TRBJ2-6
v_gene: TRBV27
abundance: NA
CDR3aa: CASSLSWDNMARSGANVLTF

d_gene: TRBD1
j_gene: TRBJ2-5
v_gene: TRBV5-4
abundance: NA
CDR3aa: CASSFGDRVQETQYF

d_gene: TRBD2
j_gene: TRBJ2-5
v_gene: TRBV7-3
abundance: NA
CDR3aa: CASSSEGLPREAQYF

d_gene: TRBD2
j_gene: TRBJ2-5
v_gene: TRBV7-9
abundance: once
CDR3aa: CASSYTGTSGETQYF

d_gene: TRBD2
j_gene: TRBJ2-1
v_gene: TRBV30
abundance: NA
CDR3aa: CAWSPGTSSYNEQFF

d_gene: NA
j_gene: TRBJ1-1
v_gene: TRBV18
abundance: NA
CDR3aa: CASSPLALYTEAFF

d_gene: NA
j_gene: TRBJ1-2
v_gene: TRBV28
abundance: NA
CDR3aa: CASSTGQRTYGYTF

d_gene: NA
j_gene: TRBJ1-4
v_gene: TRBV7-7
abundance: NA
CDR3aa: CASSPGNYNEKLFF

d_gene: NA
j_gene: TRBJ1-5
v_gene: TRBV27
abundance: NA
CDR3aa: CASSFYPDSQPQHF

d_gene: TRBD1
j_gene: TRBJ1-2
v_gene: TRBV7-9
abundance: NA
CDR3aa: CASSYRQGDGYTF

d_gene: NA
j_gene: TRBJ2-7
v_gene: TRBV6-1
abundance: NA
CDR3aa: CASSPPPYEQYF

d_gene: NA
j_gene: TRBJ2-4
v_gene: TRBV7-3
abundance: once
CDR3aa: CASSHNGVGIQYF

d_gene: NA
j_gene: TRBJ1-5
v_gene: TRBV4-1
abundance: once
CDR3aa: CASSQSNSLGQPQHF

d_gene: TRBD2
j_gene: TRBJ2-3
v_gene: TRBV5-1
abundance: few
CDR3aa: CASSAGVAGGTDTQYF

d_gene: TRBD1
j_gene: TRBJ1-1
v_gene: TRBV12-5
abundance: NA
CDR3aa: CASGLPQYDRGTEAFF

d_gene: TRBD2
j_gene: NA
v_gene: TRBV7-6
abundance: few
CDR3aa: CASSSLAGVRYEQYF

d_gene: TRBD2
j_gene: TRBJ2-2
v_gene: TRBV18
abundance: few
CDR3aa: CASSPQSGRAYTGELFF

d_gene: NA
j_gene: TRBJ2-6
v_gene: TRBV30
abundance: NA
CDR3aa: CAWSVQEGIGSGANVLTF

d_gene: TRBD1
j_gene: TRBJ2-7
v_gene: TRBV10-3
abundance: NA
CDR3aa: CAISPGQGPYEQYF

d_gene: NA
j_gene: NA
v_gene: TRBV4-1
abundance: once
CDR3aa: CASSQDRGQSYEQYF

d_gene: NA
j_gene: TRBJ1-2
v_gene: TRBV25-1
abundance: NA
CDR3aa: CASSEYGGSYGYTF

d_gene: TRBD2
j_gene: TRBJ2-5
v_gene: TRBV7-2
abundance: NA
CDR3aa: CASSPQTSGRTQTQYF

d_gene: TRBD2
j_gene: TRBJ2-7
v_gene: TRBV9
abundance: once
CDR3aa: CASSVEGTTGYEQYF

d_gene: NA
j_gene: TRBJ2-2
v_gene: TRBV7-9
abundance: NA
CDR3aa: CASSPSANTGELFF

d_gene: NA
j_gene: TRBJ2-5
v_gene: TRBV5-1
abundance: NA
CDR3aa: CASSNGQQETQYF

d_gene: TRBD2
j_gene: TRBJ2-7
v_gene: TRBV7-2
abundance: NA
CDR3aa: CASSRPGLARYEQYF

d_gene: TRBD2
j_gene: TRBJ2-7
v_gene: TRBV4-3
abundance: NA
CDR3aa: CASSQVLAGAGYEQYF

d_gene: TRBD2
j_gene: TRBJ2-1
v_gene: TRBV13
abundance: NA
CDR3aa: CASSTRTSGSPYNEQFF

d_gene: NA
j_gene: TRBJ2-4
v_gene: TRBV7-9
abundance: once
CDR3aa: CASSTNIQYF

d_gene: NA
j_gene: TRBJ2-1
v_gene: TRBV30
abundance: NA
CDR3aa: CAWSRGDYNEQFF

d_gene: TRBD1
j_gene: TRBJ1-2
v_gene: TRBV29-1
abundance: few
CDR3aa: CSVDSPGTANYGYTF

d_gene: TRBD1
j_gene: TRBJ2-5
v_gene: TRBV6-5
abundance: NA
CDR3aa: CASSETGGSETQYF

d_gene: TRBD1
j_gene: NA
v_gene: TRBV27
abundance: NA
CDR3aa: CASSSARGPSYEQYF

d_gene: NA
j_gene: TRBJ1-1
v_gene: TRBV6-5
abundance: NA
CDR3aa: CASSSIPGQLGNKAFF

d_gene: TRBD2
j_gene: TRBJ2-1
v_gene: TRBV10-1
abundance: NA
CDR3aa: CASSLAGGTEQFF

d_gene: NA
j_gene: TRBJ2-3
v_gene: TRBV7-9
abundance: once
CDR3aa: CASSLGGLSTDTQYF

d_gene: NA
j_gene: TRBJ1-5
v_gene: TRBV27
abundance: NA
CDR3aa: CASSFCQPQHF

d_gene: TRBD1
j_gene: TRBJ1-1
v_gene: TRBV19
abundance: NA
CDR3aa: CASRTGWDTEAFF

d_gene: NA
j_gene: TRBJ1-2
v_gene: TRBV5-6
abundance: NA
CDR3aa: CASRLSGYGYTF

d_gene: TRBD2
j_gene: TRBJ2-4
v_gene: TRBV11-1
abundance: NA
CDR3aa: CAVNLGGGGHQWYIQYF

d_gene: NA
j_gene: TRBJ2-5
v_gene: TRBV2
abundance: once
CDR3aa: CASQTTLSQETQYF

d_gene: TRBD2
j_gene: TRBJ2-7
v_gene: TRBV7-9
abundance: NA
CDR3aa: CASNSGGFSYEQYF

d_gene: TRBD1
j_gene: TRBJ1-4
v_gene: TRBV18
abundance: NA
CDR3aa: CASSPSTGADEKLFF

d_gene: NA
j_gene: TRBJ1-1
v_gene: TRBV5-1
abundance: NA
CDR3aa: CASSLERGILNTEAFF

d_gene: TRBD1
j_gene: TRBJ2-2
v_gene: TRBV7-9
abundance: NA
CDR3aa: CASSWDSTGELFF

d_gene: NA
j_gene: TRBJ2-1
v_gene: TRBV7-8
abundance: NA
CDR3aa: CASSLAARENEQFF